One TCR beta chain is described in this entry. Its antigen remains unknown. In the PCR, 60 Vbeta and 13 Jbeta primers were used. TCRdb's copy holds only in-frame clones and misses some; the assay was immunoSEQ multiplex PCR. The sample records 130,000 or so clones, approximately 82% being singletons. The source of the sample is a study of cytomegalovirus exposure and HLA in healthy donors. Study in general: From about 170 million T cells, an earlier analysis saw 117 million unique TCR beta sequences. A preliminary data release comprised tens of millions of unique TCRs obtained from HLA-typed donors. Findings and caveats of the study: The authors enumerated 180 or so TCR beta chains as linked to cytomegalovirus.

Between the trimmed V and J ends, which lost 2 bases and 6 bases, there was a span of 6 bases. The CDR3 totals 12 residues. Germline CDR1 reads SGHDT; CDR2 reads YYEEEE. Sequencing was carried out using PBMCs. The TCR was taken from a woman aged 40-49 years in good health and CMV-seronegative. J is TRBJ2-1 and V is TRBV5-6; tentative D call: TRBD2 (5 bases). The CDR3 sequence: CASSFSVNEQFF. The CDR3 DNA follows: TGTGCCAGCAGCTTTAGCGTCAATGAGCAGTTCTTC.